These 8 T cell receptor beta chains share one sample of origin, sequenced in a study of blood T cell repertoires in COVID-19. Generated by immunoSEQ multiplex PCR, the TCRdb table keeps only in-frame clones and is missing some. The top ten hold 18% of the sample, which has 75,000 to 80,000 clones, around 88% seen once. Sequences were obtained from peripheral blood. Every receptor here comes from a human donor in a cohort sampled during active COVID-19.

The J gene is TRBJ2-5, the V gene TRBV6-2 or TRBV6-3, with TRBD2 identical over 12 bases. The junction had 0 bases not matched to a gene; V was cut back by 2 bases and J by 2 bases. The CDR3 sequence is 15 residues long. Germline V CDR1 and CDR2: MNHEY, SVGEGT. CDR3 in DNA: TGTGCCAGCAGTTACCTAGCGGGGGGGCAAGAGACCCAGTACTTC. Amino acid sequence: CASSYLAGGQETQYF.

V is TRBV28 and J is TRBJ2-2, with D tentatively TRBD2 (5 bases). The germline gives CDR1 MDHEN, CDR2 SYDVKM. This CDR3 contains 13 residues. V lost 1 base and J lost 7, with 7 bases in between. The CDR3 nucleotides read TGTGCCAGCAGTTTATTCGGGAACGGGGAGCTGTTTTTT. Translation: CASSLFGNGELFF.

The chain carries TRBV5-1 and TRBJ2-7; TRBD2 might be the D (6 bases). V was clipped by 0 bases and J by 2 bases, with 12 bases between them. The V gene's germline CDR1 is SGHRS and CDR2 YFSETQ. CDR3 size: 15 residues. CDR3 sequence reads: CASSLAGAGPYEQYF. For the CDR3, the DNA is TGCGCCAGCAGCTTGGCCGGGGCGGGACCCTACGAGCAGTACTTC.

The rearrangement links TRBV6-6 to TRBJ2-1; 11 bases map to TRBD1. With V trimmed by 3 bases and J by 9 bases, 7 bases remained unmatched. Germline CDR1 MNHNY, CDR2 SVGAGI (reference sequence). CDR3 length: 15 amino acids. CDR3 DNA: TGTGCCAGCAGTTATCCGGGACAGGGGGTAGGTGAGCAGTTCTTC. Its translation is CASSYPGQGVGEQFF.

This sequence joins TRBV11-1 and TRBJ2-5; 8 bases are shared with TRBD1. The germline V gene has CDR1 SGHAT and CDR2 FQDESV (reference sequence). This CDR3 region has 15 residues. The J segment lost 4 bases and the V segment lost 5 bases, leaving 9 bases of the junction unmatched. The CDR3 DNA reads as TGTGCCAGCAGCACGATGACAGGGGATGGAGAGACCCAGTACTTC. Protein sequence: CASSTMTGDGETQYF.

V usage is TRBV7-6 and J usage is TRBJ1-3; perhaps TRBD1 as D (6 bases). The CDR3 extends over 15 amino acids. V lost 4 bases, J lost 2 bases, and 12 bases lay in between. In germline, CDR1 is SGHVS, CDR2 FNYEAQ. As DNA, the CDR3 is TGTGCCAGCAGCTCTGGGGGGGGGCCTGGAAACACCATATATTTT. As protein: CASSSGGGPGNTIYF.

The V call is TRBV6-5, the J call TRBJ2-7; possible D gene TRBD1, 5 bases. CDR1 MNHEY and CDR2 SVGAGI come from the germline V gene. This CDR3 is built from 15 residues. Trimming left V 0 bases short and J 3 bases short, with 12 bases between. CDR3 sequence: CASSYSGRANYEQYF. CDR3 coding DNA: TGTGCCAGCAGTTACTCGGGCAGGGCCAACTACGAGCAGTACTTC.

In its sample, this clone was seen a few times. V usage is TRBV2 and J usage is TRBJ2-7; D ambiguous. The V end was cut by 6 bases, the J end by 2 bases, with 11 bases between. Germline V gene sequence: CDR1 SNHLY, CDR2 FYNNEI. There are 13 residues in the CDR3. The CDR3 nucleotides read TGTGCCAGCAGGTCCCCAAGAGCCTACGAGCAGTACTTC. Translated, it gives CASRSPRAYEQYF.